Presented here are 16 T cell receptor beta chains from one specimen sequenced in a study of T cells in Graves' hyperthyroidism and ophthalmopathy. Authors of the study amplified TCR beta CDR3 regions from RNA transcripts. A first-round RT-PCR of the TCR CDR3 used the HTBI primer set. Via MiXCR, TCRdb re-called the multiplex PCR reads, giving one row per CDR3 protein. Of 500,000 to 750,000 distinct CDR3 sequences listed, approximately 14% are singletons. Material for sequencing was blood. The receptors were sampled from a young woman with Graves' hyperthyroidism.

This clonotype was observed many times. The V call is TRBV29-1, the J call TRBJ2-3; D tentatively reads TRBD1 or TRBD2 (6 bases each). V was cut by 7 bases and J by 4 bases, with 12 bases left in between. CDR1 and CDR2 from the germline V gene are SQVTM and ANQGSEA. The CDR3 loop spans 12 amino acids. The CDR3 loop reads CSERRGADTQYF. CDR3 nucleotide sequence: TGCAGCGAGCGGAGGGGGGCAGATACGCAGTATTTT.

This clonotype was counted many times. The chain employs TRBV7-2 and TRBJ2-7, with D perhaps matching TRBD2 (5 bases). The germline V gene encodes CDR1 SGHTA and CDR2 FQGNSA. The CDR3 is 15 amino acids. Trimming shortened V by 5 bases and J by 1 base, and 15 bases separated the two germline ends. CDR3 residues: CASSGSTTRSYEQYF. Written as DNA, the CDR3 is TGTGCCAGCAGCGGGTCGACTACAAGATCCTACGAGCAGTACTTC. The whole variable domain, filled in from reference TRBV7-2 and TRBJ2-7, reads GAGVSQSPSNKVTEKGKDVELRCDPISGHTALYWYRQSLGQGLEFLIYFQGNSAPDKSGLPSDRFSAERTGGSVSTLTIQRTQQEDSAVYLCASSGSTTRSYEQYFGPGTRLTVT.

The chain employs TRBV19 and TRBJ1-5, with 9 bases lining up with TRBD1. Per the germline V gene, CDR1 is LNHDA and CDR2 is SQIVND (reference sequence). This CDR3 is 17 amino acids long. V lost 4 bases, J lost 7 bases, and 14 bases stayed unmatched. The CDR3 nucleotides read TGTGCCAGTAGTACCCGAGTCGACAGGGGGTTAGGGCAGCCCCAGCATTTT. Its translation: CASSTRVDRGLGQPQHF.

In its sample, this clonotype was seen many times. The V gene is TRBV28, the J gene TRBJ2-7; a possible D gene is TRBD1 (6 bases). Looked up from germline, CDR1 is MDHEN and CDR2 is SYDVKM. The CDR3 is made up of 10 amino acids. Deletions cut 5 bases from V and 7 bases from J, with 6 bases between. CDR3 loop: CASSDREQYF. Here the CDR3 DNA reads TGTGCCAGCAGTGACAGGGAGCAGTACTTC.

This clonotype was observed at least ten times. This chain uses TRBV7-2 with TRBJ2-7; TRBD2 is a possible D gene (5 bases). Germline-derived CDR1 and CDR2 are SGHTA and FQGNSA. With 2 bases removed from V and 4 bases from J, the gap between germline ends came to 9 bases. The CDR3 length is 13 residues. CDR3 in DNA: TGTGCCAGCAGCTTATCCAGGAGGTACGAGCAGTACTTC. Its protein product is CASSLSRRYEQYF.

This clonotype was observed many times. This sequence joins TRBV5-5 and TRBJ2-1; D possibly matches TRBD1 or TRBD2 (6 bases each). V was pared by 4 bases and J by 0 bases, with 17 bases between. Germline CDR1 reads SGHKS; CDR2 reads YYEKEE (reference sequence). The CDR3 spans 17 residues. CDR3 bases: TGTGCCAGCAGCCGCGGCGGGACATTCGACTCCTACAATGAGCAGTTCTTC. Amino acids: CASSRGGTFDSYNEQFF. The complete variable domain, with remaining parts taken from reference TRBV5-5 and TRBJ2-1, reads DAGVTQSPTHLIKTRGQQVTLRCSPISGHKSVSWYQQVLGQGPQFIFQYYEKEERGRGNFPDRFSARQFPNYSSELNVNALLLGDSALYLCASSRGGTFDSYNEQFFGPGTRLTVL.

There are many counts of this clonotype. This CDR3 reads CASSQEDWPYEQYF. For the CDR3, the DNA is TGTGCCAGCAGCCAAGAGGATTGGCCCTACGAGCAGTACTTC. The chain employs TRBV3-1 and TRBJ2-7; D is unclear. The V end was cut by 0 bases, the J end by 2 bases, with 8 bases between. The germline V gene encodes CDR1 LGHDT and CDR2 YNNKEL (reference sequence). CDR3 length: 14 amino acids.

This clonotype occurred a few times. J is TRBJ1-5 and V is TRBV6-1; D is ambiguous. CDR1 is MNHNS, CDR2 SASEGT, per germline. The CDR3 runs to 14 residues. Trimming shortened V by 1 base and J by 11 bases, and 15 bases separated the two germline ends. The chain's CDR3 is CASSEVVWVTAQHF. The CDR3 nucleotides read TGTGCCAGCAGTGAAGTCGTTTGGGTTACAGCCCAGCATTTT.

This clonotype was seen ten or more times. The chain joins TRBV30 to TRBJ1-1, with D maybe TRBD1 (6 bases). In germline, CDR1 is GTSNPN, CDR2 SVGIG (reference sequence). The CDR3 has 14 amino acids. The V and J ends lost 4 bases and 5 bases respectively, with 17 bases between them. CDR3 sequence reads: CAWTRPGVRTEAFF. As DNA, the CDR3 is TGTGCCTGGACCCGTCCAGGGGTAAGGACTGAAGCTTTCTTT.

This clonotype was seen only a few times. J is TRBJ2-2 and V is TRBV4-3; D is unclear. The CDR3 loop spans 15 amino acids. Trimming removed 0 bases from V and 7 bases from J, with 12 bases in between. In germline, CDR1 is LGHNA, CDR2 YSLEER. CDR3 residues: CASSQDTLAVGELFF. Written as DNA, the CDR3 is TGCGCCAGCAGCCAAGATACGTTAGCCGTCGGGGAGCTGTTTTTT.

V usage is TRBV7-2 and J usage is TRBJ2-5; D is ambiguous. V was pared by 6 bases and J by 2 bases, with 13 bases between. Per the germline V gene, CDR1 is SGHTA and CDR2 is FQGNSA. The CDR3 length is 14 residues. CDR3 bases: TGTGCCAGCAGTTTAAGGGCAGAGCAAGAGACCCAGTACTTC. This codes for CASSLRAEQETQYF. The full variable domain, its missing parts supplied by reference TRBV7-2 and TRBJ2-5, is GAGVSQSPSNKVTEKGKDVELRCDPISGHTALYWYRQSLGQGLEFLIYFQGNSAPDKSGLPSDRFSAERTGGSVSTLTIQRTQQEDSAVYLCASSLRAEQETQYFGPGTRLLVL.

The V gene is TRBV30, the J gene TRBJ1-6, with TRBD1 identical over 7 bases. V lost 2 bases to trimming and J lost 6 bases; unmatched junction nucleotides: 4. The CDR3 spans 14 residues. The V gene's germline CDR1 is GTSNPN and CDR2 SVGIG (reference sequence). CDR3 nucleotides: TGTGCCTGGAGTCCAGGGGGACCTAATTCACCCCTCCACTTT. Its translation: CAWSPGGPNSPLHF.

As DNA, the CDR3 is TGTGCCAGCAGCGTAGGGACTAGCGGGAGGGCCGGGTACGAGCAGTACTTC. Its translation: CASSVGTSGRAGYEQYF. This chain connects TRBV9 to TRBJ2-7; TRBD2 agrees at 15 bases. Germline lookup yields CDR1 SGDLS and CDR2 YYNGEE. Trimming removed 0 bases from V and 4 bases from J; junction bases left unmatched: 5. CDR3 length: 17 amino acids.

A remark on this clonotype: The junction differs from germline at one of its ends, possibly a read error. This rearrangement joins TRBV12-3 or TRBV12-4 to TRBJ1-1; TRBD1 matches 7 bases. The CDR3 consists of 16 residues. CDR3 residues: CASSLGGSAGGGEAFF. CDR3 DNA: TGTGCCAGCAGCTTAGGGGGTTCGGCAGGGGGGGGTGAAGCTTTCTTT.

This clonotype came up many times. This chain connects TRBV20-1 to TRBJ2-3, with unresolved D. Germline V gene lookup returns CDR1 DFQATT and CDR2 SNEGSKA (reference sequence). This CDR3 comprises 10 residues. In DNA, the CDR3 is TGCAGCACAAACCGTGGGGCGCAGTATTTT. Its protein product is CSTNRGAQYF.

J is TRBJ2-7 and V is TRBV14, with a weak D call TRBD1 (6 bases). V gave up 4 bases and J gave up 4 bases, with 11 bases separating them. The V gene's germline CDR1 is SGHDN and CDR2 FVKESK. This CDR3 contains 13 residues. The CDR3 sequence: CASSPQGLYEQYF. CDR3 sequence (DNA): TGTGCCAGCAGCCCACAGGGTTTGTACGAGCAGTACTTC. The complete variable domain, with remaining parts taken from reference TRBV14 and TRBJ2-7, reads EAGVTQFPSHSVIEKGQTVTLRCDPISGHDNLYWYRRVMGKEIKFLLHFVKESKQDESGMPNNRFLAERTGGTYSTLKVQPAELEDSGVYFCASSPQGLYEQYFGPGTRLTVT.